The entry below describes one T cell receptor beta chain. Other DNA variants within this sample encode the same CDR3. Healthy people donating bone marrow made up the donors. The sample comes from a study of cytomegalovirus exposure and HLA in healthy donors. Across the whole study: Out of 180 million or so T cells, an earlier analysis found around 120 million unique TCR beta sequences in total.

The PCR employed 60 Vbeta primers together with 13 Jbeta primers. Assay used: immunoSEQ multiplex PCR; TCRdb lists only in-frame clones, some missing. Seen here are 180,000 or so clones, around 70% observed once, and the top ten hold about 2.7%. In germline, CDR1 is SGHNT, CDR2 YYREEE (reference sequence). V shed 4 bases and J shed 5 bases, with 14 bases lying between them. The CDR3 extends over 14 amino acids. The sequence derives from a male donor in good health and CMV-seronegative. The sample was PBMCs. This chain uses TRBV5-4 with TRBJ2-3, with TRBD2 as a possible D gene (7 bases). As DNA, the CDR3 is TGTGCCAGCAGCAATTGGGGGGGCGTAGATACGCAGTATTTT. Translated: CASSNWGGVDTQYF.